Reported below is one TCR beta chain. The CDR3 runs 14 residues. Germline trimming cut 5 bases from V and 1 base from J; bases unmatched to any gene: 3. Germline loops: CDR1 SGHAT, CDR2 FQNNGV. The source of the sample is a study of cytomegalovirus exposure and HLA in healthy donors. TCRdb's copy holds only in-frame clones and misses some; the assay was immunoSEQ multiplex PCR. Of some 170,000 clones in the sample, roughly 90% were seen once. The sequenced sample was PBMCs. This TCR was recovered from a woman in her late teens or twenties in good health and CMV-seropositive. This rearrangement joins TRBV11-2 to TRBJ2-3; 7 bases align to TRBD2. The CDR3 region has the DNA TGTGCCAGCAGCCCCGGACTAGGCACAGATACGCAGTATTTT. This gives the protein CASSPGLGTDTQYF.